The text below deals with one T cell receptor beta chain. Its antigen is not identified. The germline V gene encodes CDR1 SGHNT and CDR2 YENEEA. The CDR3 covers 14 residues. V was pared by 5 bases and J by 5 bases, with 12 bases between. The data are from a study of OX40 agonist ivuxolimab in advanced cancers. Study context: An anti-OX40 (CD134) antibody with agonistic activity, ivuxolimab, was administered to patients. Of the patients, three showed partial responses, one with hepatocellular carcinoma and two with cutaneous melanoma.

This table comes from immunoSEQ multiplex PCR, and its TCRdb copy is limited to in-frame clones, with some not included. The table lists 60,000 to 65,000 clones, 80% to 95% of them singletons, with more than 9.5% in the top ten. Overall study findings and caveats: Doses of 0.1 to 3.0 mg/kg were accompanied by clonal expansion of CD4+ and CD8+ blood T cells by week 6. Some patients without response likewise showed low normalized clonal expansion.

Here the sequenced sample was CD4+ or CD8+ T cells sorted from blood, taken in a trial of the OX40 agonist ivuxolimab. The receptor comes from an adult with an advanced solid tumor such as melanoma, head and neck, liver or kidney cancer. V usage is TRBV11-3 and J usage is TRBJ2-2; no clear D. The CDR3 reads CASSRVGFTGELFF. For the CDR3, the DNA is TGTGCCAGCAGCCGCGTGGGATTTACCGGGGAGCTGTTTTTT.